This entry lists 20 T cell receptor beta chains sequenced from one sample in a study of molecular identifiers for immune sequencing clone quantification. A single record per CDR3 protein comes from TCRdb applying MiXCR to the PCR reads. In the table there are more than 9,000 distinct CDR3 sequences, 19% of which are singletons. The specimen sequenced was naive CD8+ T cells from blood, with Jurkat cell RNA spiked in. Described subset: FACS-sorted CD8+CD4-CCR7+CD45RA+ naive T cells. The receptors stem from a human donor in good health. Some libraries in this study had Jurkat cell RNA spiked in.

V and J are TRBV19 and TRBJ1-1, with D uncertain. This CDR3 has 14 residues. V was trimmed by 3 bases and J by 5 bases, leaving 13 bases between them. The V gene's germline CDR1 is LNHDA and CDR2 SQIVND (reference sequence). Here the CDR3 DNA reads TGTGCCAGTAGTATTAGTTCTGCCGGGACTGAAGCTTTCTTT. Translation gives CASSISSAGTEAFF.

This clonotype is labeled medium-sized. This chain joins TRBV18 and TRBJ2-3; a possible D gene is TRBD1 (5 bases). In germline, CDR1 is KGHSH, CDR2 LQKENI. This CDR3 contains 14 residues. Trimming pared 2 bases from V and 4 bases from J, leaving 10 bases between. CDR3 sequence reads: CASSPKTVPDTQYF. The CDR3 DNA reads as TGTGCCAGCTCACCAAAGACAGTCCCAGATACGCAGTATTTT.

A note on this clonotype: This may come from a read error, since a much larger clone is one base off. This chain links TRBV19 with TRBJ2-5; tentatively, D is TRBD2 (5 bases). In germline, CDR1 is LNHDA, CDR2 SQIVND (reference sequence). CDR3 length: 16 amino acids. Trimming took 6 bases from V and 7 from J, leaving 24 bases between them. The CDR3 is CASSANPGYLGGTQYF. As DNA, the CDR3 is TGTGCCAGTAGCGCAAACCCGGGATATCTCGGAGGGACCCAGTACTTC.

This clonotype was counted ten times or more. This chain uses TRBV7-9 with TRBJ2-2; D is uncertain. CDR1 and CDR2 from the germline V gene are SEHNR and FQNEAQ (reference sequence). The CDR3 has 15 amino acids. V shed 6 bases and J shed 1 base, with 12 bases lying between them. The CDR3 coding sequence is TGTGCCAGCAGTCATCCGTGGGGGAACACCGGGGAGCTGTTTTTT. Translated: CASSHPWGNTGELFF.

Note on this clonotype: This sequence may be a read error, since a much larger clone differs from it by one base. This CDR3 is missing its conserved last phenylalanine or tryptophan, likely due to a read error. The rearrangement uses TRBV5-1 and TRBJ2-7, with D unclear. The CDR3 covers 14 residues. Trimming cost V 0 bases and J 5 bases, with 12 bases left between them. Germline CDR1 SGHRS, CDR2 YFSETQ. The CDR3 DNA sequence: TGCGCCAGCAGCTTGGAAGTCATCCCCGACGAGCAGTACCTC. Its protein is CASSLEVIPDEQYL.

This clonotype occurred many times. One junction end disagrees with the germline gene, perhaps due to a read error. The V gene is TRBV6-2 or TRBV6-3, the J gene TRBJ2-7, with no clear D. CDR1 and CDR2 (germline): MNHEY, SVGEGT. CDR3 length equals 13 residues. The DNA of the CDR3 is TGTGCCACCTCACAGACGCACTCCTACGAGCGGTACTTC. Amino acid sequence: CATSQTHSYERYF.

This clonotype was picked up many times. The chain is built from TRBV4-3 and TRBJ2-7; D call uncertain. The CDR3 length is 14 residues. V was trimmed by 1 base and J by 2 bases, leaving 9 bases between them. In germline, CDR1 is LGHNA, CDR2 YSLEER. The CDR3 coding sequence is TGCGCCAGCAGCCAAGTCAAGGGCCCCTACGAGCAGTACTTC. Protein product: CASSQVKGPYEQYF.

This clonotype is medium-sized by share. The V gene is TRBV4-3, the J gene TRBJ2-1, with TRBD2 matching 7 bases. Germline-derived CDR1 and CDR2 are LGHNA and YSLEER. Trimming cost V 1 base and J 15 bases; bases outside gene matches: 9. This CDR3 contains 13 residues. CDR3 bases: TGCGCCAGCAGCCAAGTTAGCGGGTTCGGTTTGTTCTTC. The encoded protein is CASSQVSGFGLFF.

This clonotype was picked up a small number of times. Since a much larger clone is just one base distant, this may be a read error. CDR3 DNA: TGCAGTGCTCACCTTACAGTCGCTATCTACGAGCAGTACTTC. Translating it yields CSAHLTVAIYEQYF. The V gene is TRBV20-1, the J gene TRBJ2-7; D gene unclear. CDR3 length: 14 amino acids. Germline values: CDR1 DFQATT, CDR2 SNEGSKA (reference sequence). The V end was cut by 5 bases, the J end by 3 bases, with 17 bases between.

Of note for this clonotype: The CDR3 does not end in the conserved phenylalanine or tryptophan, so this is likely a read error. V gene TRBV6-2 or TRBV6-3 combines with J gene TRBJ2-3; D is possibly TRBD2 (6 bases). This CDR3 contains 14 residues. Looked up from germline, CDR1 is MNHEY and CDR2 is SVGEGT. As DNA, the CDR3 is TGTGCCGGCAGTTCCAGCGGAAGCGGGGATACGCAGTATCTT. Translating it yields CAGSSSGSGDTQYL.

In its sample, this clonotype is medium-sized. The chain combines TRBV12-3 or TRBV12-4 with TRBJ2-3; 12 positions agree with TRBD2. The CDR3 has 18 residues. V lost 3 bases, J lost 6 bases, and 13 bases stayed unmatched. The CDR3, as DNA: TGTGCCAGCAGTTTCACCCGGTTAGGACTAGCGGGATCCGATACGCAGTATTTT. Translated: CASSFTRLGLAGSDTQYF.

Ten or more counts support this clonotype. The V and J genes are TRBV23-1 and TRBJ2-2, with TRBD1 matching 9 bases. TRBV23-1 is an ORF; its function is uncertain. Trimming cost V 6 bases and J 6 bases; bases outside gene matches: 2. The CDR3 runs to 13 residues. CDR3 DNA sequence: TGCGCCAGCAGCCACAGGGGGCCCGGGGAGCTGTTTTTT. Translated, it gives CASSHRGPGELFF.

This clonotype counts as medium-sized. The chain combines TRBV20-1 with TRBJ1-1; D remains ambiguous. The CDR3 sequence is 13 residues long. Germline CDR1 and CDR2: DFQATT and SNEGSKA (reference sequence). With 7 bases removed from V and 3 bases from J, the gap between germline ends came to 15 bases. In DNA form, the CDR3 reads TGCAGTGGCGGTCGGGGATCGGACACTGAAGCTTTCTTT. Protein: CSGGRGSDTEAFF.

As to this clonotype: A much larger clone differs by one base, so this may be a read error. The chain joins TRBV7-9 to TRBJ1-5; 9 bases map to TRBD1. The CDR3 loop spans 14 amino acids. Germline V gene sequence: CDR1 SEHNR, CDR2 FQNEAQ (reference sequence). CDR3 coding DNA: TGTGCCGGCAGCTCAGGACAGGGGAATCAGCCCCAGCATTTT. Its translation is CAGSSGQGNQPQHF.

By sample fraction, this clonotype is medium-sized. The CDR3 reads CASSSDGGSDTQYF. In DNA, the CDR3 is TGTGCCAGCAGCTCCGACGGGGGGTCAGATACGCAGTATTTT. This sequence joins TRBV6-6 and TRBJ2-3; TRBD2 agrees at 7 bases. The CDR3 is made up of 14 amino acids. J was trimmed by 4 bases and V by 6 bases; bases with no gene match: 7. Looked up from germline, CDR1 is MNHNY and CDR2 is SVGAGI (reference sequence).

Ten or more counts support this clonotype. CDR3 DNA: TGTGCCAGCAGTTACGAGCCTGAGACAGGTCGAGGGGAAACCCAGTACTTC. Translation gives CASSYEPETGRGETQYF. The rearrangement uses TRBV6-5 and TRBJ2-5; D may be TRBD1 (6 bases). Germline lookup yields CDR1 MNHEY and CDR2 SVGAGI. The germline V and J ends were trimmed by 2 bases and 8 bases, with 24 bases remaining between them. This CDR3 is built from 17 residues.

Ten or more counts support this clonotype. The chain is built from TRBV10-3 and TRBJ2-3; 7 bases line up with TRBD2. V was pared by 3 bases and J by 4 bases, with 7 bases of the junction left unmatched. Germline CDR1 ENHRY, CDR2 SYGVKD. The CDR3 totals 15 residues. CDR3 nucleotide sequence: TGTGCCATCAGTGACGGCGGGAGCCCCGCAGATACGCAGTATTTT. It specifies CAISDGGSPADTQYF.

This clonotype was seen ten or more times. J is TRBJ1-1 and V is TRBV5-1, with D perhaps TRBD1 (6 bases). The CDR3 length is 14 residues. V lost 5 bases and J lost 5, with 16 bases in between. CDR1 and CDR2 (germline): SGHRS, YFSETQ. The CDR3 DNA reads TGCGCCAGCAGTCCACTACAGGGAGGAACTGAAGCTTTCTTT. This encodes CASSPLQGGTEAFF.

A word on this clonotype: This may stem from a read error, because a much larger clone lies one nucleotide away. The chain links TRBV12-3 or TRBV12-4 to TRBJ1-6; 9 nucleotides agree with TRBD1. With V trimmed by 8 bases and J by 7 bases, 6 bases remained unmatched. The CDR3 length is 14 residues. The CDR3 sequence is CASGPGQGNSPLHF. Here the CDR3 DNA reads TGTGCCAGCGGCCCCGGACAGGGGAATTCACCCCTCCACTTT.

This clonotype is deemed medium-sized. The chain carries TRBV4-3 and TRBJ1-5; no reliable D call. Trimming pared 0 bases from V and 0 bases from J, leaving 6 bases between. CDR1 is LGHNA and CDR2 is YSLEER in the germline V gene. The CDR3 length is 15 residues. The CDR3 is CASSQDQYSNQPQHF. Here the CDR3 DNA reads TGCGCCAGCAGCCAAGATCAGTATAGCAATCAGCCCCAGCATTTT.